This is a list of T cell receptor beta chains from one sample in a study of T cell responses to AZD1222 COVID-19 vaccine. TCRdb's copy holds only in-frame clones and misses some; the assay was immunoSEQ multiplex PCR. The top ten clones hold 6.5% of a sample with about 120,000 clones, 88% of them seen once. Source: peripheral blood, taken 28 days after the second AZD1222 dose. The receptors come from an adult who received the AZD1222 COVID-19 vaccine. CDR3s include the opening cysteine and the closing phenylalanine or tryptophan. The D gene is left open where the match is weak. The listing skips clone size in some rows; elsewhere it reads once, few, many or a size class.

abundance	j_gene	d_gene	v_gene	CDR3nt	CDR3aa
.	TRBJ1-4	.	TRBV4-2	TGTGCCAGCAGCCCTAAGGGGGGCGGGGATGAAAAACTGTTTTTT	CASSPKGGGDEKLFF
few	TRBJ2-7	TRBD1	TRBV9	TGTGCCAGCAGCGCACAGGGGGCCTACGAGCAGTACTTC	CASSAQGAYEQYF
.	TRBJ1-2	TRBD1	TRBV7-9	TGTGCCAGCCCGGGGGGACAGGGCCACTATGGCTACACCTTC	CASPGGQGHYGYTF
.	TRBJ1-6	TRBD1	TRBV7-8	TGTGCCAGCAGCTTAGCGGGACAGGGGACATATAATTCACCCCTCCACTTT	CASSLAGQGTYNSPLHF
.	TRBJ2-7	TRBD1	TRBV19	TGTGCCAGTAGTACAGGGGGCTACGAGCAGTACTTC	CASSTGGYEQYF
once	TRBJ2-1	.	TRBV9	TGTGCCAGCAGCGCCACCGGGACCCCCAATGAGCAGTTCTTC	CASSATGTPNEQFF
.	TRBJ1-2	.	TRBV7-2	TGTGCCAGCAGCTCGGGACATAGGGACTATGGCTACACCTTC	CASSSGHRDYGYTF
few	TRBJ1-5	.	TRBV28	TGTGCCAGCAGTTTAGGTGGAACGGGGGATCAGCCCCAGCATTTT	CASSLGGTGDQPQHF
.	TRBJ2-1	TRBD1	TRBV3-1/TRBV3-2	TGTGCCAGCAGACCTGGACAGGGGGCCTCCTACAATGAGCAGTTCTTC	CASRPGQGASYNEQFF
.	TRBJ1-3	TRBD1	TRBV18	TGTGCCAGCTCGCGGACAGGGGATCGGAACACCATATATTTT	CASSRTGDRNTIYF
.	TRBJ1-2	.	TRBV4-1	TGCGCCAGCAGCCAAGATTGGTACGCAGGGGATGGCTACACCTTC	CASSQDWYAGDGYTF
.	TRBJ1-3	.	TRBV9	TGTGCCAGCAGCCAGTCCTCTGGAAACACCATATATTTT	CASSQSSGNTIYF
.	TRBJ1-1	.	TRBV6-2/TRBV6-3	TGTGCCAGCAGTTCCGAGACAAGACTGAACACTGAAGCTTTCTTT	CASSSETRLNTEAFF
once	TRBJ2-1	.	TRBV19	TGTGCCAGTCGGCTGGGGGGTAGCTCCTACAATGAGCAGTTCTTC	CASRLGGSSYNEQFF
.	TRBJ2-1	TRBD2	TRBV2	TGTGCCAGCAGCCAAGCGGGGGGTTCCTACAATGAGCAGTTCTTC	CASSQAGGSYNEQFF
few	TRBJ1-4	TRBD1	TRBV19	TGTGCCAGTAGTGGAACGGACAGGGGGGCAACTAATGAAAAACTGTTTTTT	CASSGTDRGATNEKLFF
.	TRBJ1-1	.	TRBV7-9	TGTGCCAGCAGCCCCCGGGGTGAGGGGGGTCTGAACACTGAAGCTTTCTTT	CASSPRGEGGLNTEAFF
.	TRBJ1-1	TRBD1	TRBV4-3	TGCGCCAGCAGCCAAGGGCTCTCGGACAGGGAGGCTTTCTTT	CASSQGLSDREAFF
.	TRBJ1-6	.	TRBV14	TGTGCCAGCAGCCAAGGGAGGGTAACTAATTCACCCCTCCACTTT	CASSQGRVTNSPLHF
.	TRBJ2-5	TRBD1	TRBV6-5	TGTGCCAGCAGTAGGGGGCTTGAGACCCAGTACTTC	CASSRGLETQYF
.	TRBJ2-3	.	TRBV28	TGTGCCAGCAGTTTTTCATGGCAGGACCGCACAGATACGCAGTATTTT	CASSFSWQDRTDTQYF
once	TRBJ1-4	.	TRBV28	TGTGCCAGCAGTGGCACTGCTAATGAAAAACTGTTTTTT	CASSGTANEKLFF
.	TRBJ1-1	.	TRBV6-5	TGTGCCAGCAGTTACTCGCCGGGAAGGACTGAAGCTTTCTTT	CASSYSPGRTEAFF
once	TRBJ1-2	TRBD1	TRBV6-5	TGTGCCAGCAGTTCCGCCCTCCGGACAGGGGGTGTCGGCTACACCTTC	CASSSALRTGGVGYTF
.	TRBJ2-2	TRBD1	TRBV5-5	TGTGCCAGCAGCTTCGAGGGACAGCTGGCCACCGGGGAGCTGTTTTTT	CASSFEGQLATGELFF
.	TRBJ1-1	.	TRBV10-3	TGTGCCATCAGTGAGTCTTTTGAAGCTTTCTTT	CAISESFEAFF
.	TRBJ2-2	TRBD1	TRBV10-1	TGCGCCAGCAGTAGCGGACAGGGTACCGGGGAGCTGTTTTTT	CASSSGQGTGELFF
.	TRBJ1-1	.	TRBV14	TGTGCCAGCAGCCAAGGACACGTGAACACTGAAGCTTTCTTT	CASSQGHVNTEAFF
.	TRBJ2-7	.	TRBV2	TGTGCCAGCAGTGGGGGCAGGAGGTCTACCTACGAGCAGTACTTC	CASSGGRRSTYEQYF
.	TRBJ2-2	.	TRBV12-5	TGTGCTAGTGGTTTCCGCCCTACCGACCGGGACATCATAGTCCGAGAGTGGGCCGGGGAGCTGTTTTTT	CASGFRPTDRDIIVREWAGELFF
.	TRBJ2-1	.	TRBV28	TGTGCCAGCAGCGCCCCGGGGTCTATCCATGAGCAGTTCTTC	CASSAPGSIHEQFF
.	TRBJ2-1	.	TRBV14	TGTGCCAGCAGCCCGACAGGAATAATCTACAATGAGCAGTTCTTC	CASSPTGIIYNEQFF
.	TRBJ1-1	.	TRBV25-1	TGTGCCAGCAGTCCCTTGGACGGACCTGAAGCTTTCTTT	CASSPLDGPEAFF
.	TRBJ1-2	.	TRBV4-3	TGCGCCAGCAGCCAAGATCAGGGGACCTATGGCTACACCTTC	CASSQDQGTYGYTF
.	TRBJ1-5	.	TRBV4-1	TGCGCCAGCAGCCACTCTTTCGGAGCATATCAGCCCCAGCATTTT	CASSHSFGAYQPQHF
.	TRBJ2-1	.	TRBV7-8	TGTGCCAGCAGCCCCGACCGTAACTCCTACAATGAGCAGTTCTTC	CASSPDRNSYNEQFF
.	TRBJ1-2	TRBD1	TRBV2	TGTGCCAGCAGTGAGACAGGGAGGACTACCTATGGCTACACCTTC	CASSETGRTTYGYTF
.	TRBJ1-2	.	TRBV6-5	TGTGCCAGCAGGCAAGAAGGGCAAGGTGGCTACACCTTC	CASRQEGQGGYTF
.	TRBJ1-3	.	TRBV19	TGTGCCACGTCCTATCGGAGCTCTGGAAACACCATATATTTT	CATSYRSSGNTIYF
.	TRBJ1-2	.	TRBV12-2	TGTGCAAGTCGCTGGAGATCGAGGAACTCTCATGGCTACACCTTC	CASRWRSRNSHGYTF
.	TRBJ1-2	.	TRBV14	TGTGCCAGCAGCCAAGATCTAGCCTATGGCTACACCTTC	CASSQDLAYGYTF
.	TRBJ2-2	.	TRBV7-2	TGTGCCAGCAGCTTAGGTCTGCAGGGGTCCTCCGGGGAGCTGTTTTTT	CASSLGLQGSSGELFF
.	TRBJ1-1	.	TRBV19	TGTGCCAGTAGTATCTGGGGAAATGAAGCTTTCTTT	CASSIWGNEAFF
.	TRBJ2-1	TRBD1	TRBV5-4	TGTGCCAGCAGCCGAGGACAGGGAAACTACAATGAGCAGTTCTTC	CASSRGQGNYNEQFF
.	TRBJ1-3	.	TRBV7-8	TGTGCCAGCAGCTTAGCTGGAAACACCATATATTTT	CASSLAGNTIYF
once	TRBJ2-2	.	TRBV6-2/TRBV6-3	TGTGCCAGCAGCCAGGTCAGAGGGGAGCTGTTTTTT	CASSQVRGELFF
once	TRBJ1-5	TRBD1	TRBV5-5	TGTGCCAGCAGCTCGGGACAGGGGAACCAGCCCCAGCATTTT	CASSSGQGNQPQHF
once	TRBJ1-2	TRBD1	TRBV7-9	TGTGCCAGCAGCAAGGACAGGGAGGGTGGCTACACCTTC	CASSKDREGGYTF
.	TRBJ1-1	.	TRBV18	TGTGCCAGCTCACCCTTGCAGGTTGAAGCTTTCTTT	CASSPLQVEAFF
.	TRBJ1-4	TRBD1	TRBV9	TGTGCCAGCAGCCCTAGGACAGGGGGCGTTGAAAAACTGTTTTTT	CASSPRTGGVEKLFF
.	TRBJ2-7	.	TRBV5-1	TGCGCCAGCAGGGAGCGGGGACAGCCCTCCTACGAGCAGTACTTC	CASRERGQPSYEQYF